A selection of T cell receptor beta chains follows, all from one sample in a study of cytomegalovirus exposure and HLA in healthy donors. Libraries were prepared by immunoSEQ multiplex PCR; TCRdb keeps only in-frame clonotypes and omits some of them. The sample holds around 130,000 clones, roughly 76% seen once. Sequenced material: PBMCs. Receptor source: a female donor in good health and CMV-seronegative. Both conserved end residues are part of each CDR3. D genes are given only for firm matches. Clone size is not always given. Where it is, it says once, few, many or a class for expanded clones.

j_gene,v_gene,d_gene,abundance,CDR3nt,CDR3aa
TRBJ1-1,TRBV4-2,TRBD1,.,TGTGCCAGCAGCCAACTCCGGACAGGGGTAGGGTACACTGAAGCTTTCTTT,CASSQLRTGVGYTEAFF
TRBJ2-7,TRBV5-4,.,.,TGTGCCAGCAGCTTGGAGTCGCAGGGTTCCTACGAGCAGTACTTC,CASSLESQGSYEQYF
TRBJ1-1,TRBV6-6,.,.,TGTGCCAGCAGTTACCGGGGGGAAACTGAAGCTTTCTTT,CASSYRGETEAFF
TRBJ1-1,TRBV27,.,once,TGTGCCAGCATTTCGTGGCTGAACACTGAAGCTTTCTTT,CASISWLNTEAFF
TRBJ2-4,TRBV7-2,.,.,TGTGCCAGCAGCCCCAGACTAGCCAAAAACATTCAGTACTTC,CASSPRLAKNIQYF
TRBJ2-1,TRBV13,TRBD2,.,TGTGCCACCGGGGGGGGCGGGAGACGAGATGAGCAGTTCTTC,CATGGGGRRDEQFF
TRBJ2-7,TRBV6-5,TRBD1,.,TGTGCCAGCAGTTACACCGGGACAGGCTACGAGCAGTACTTC,CASSYTGTGYEQYF
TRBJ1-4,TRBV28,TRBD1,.,TGTGCCAGCAGTTCAGGGGGCATTTGGGAAAAACTGTTTTTT,CASSSGGIWEKLFF
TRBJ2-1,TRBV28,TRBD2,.,TGTGCCAGCAGCTTGACCGGGACTAGCTTATATGAGCAGTTCTTC,CASSLTGTSLYEQFF
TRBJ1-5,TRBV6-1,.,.,TGTGCCAGCAGTGAACAGGGGACATACAATCAGCCCCAGCATTTT,CASSEQGTYNQPQHF
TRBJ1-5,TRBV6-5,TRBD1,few,TGTGCCAGCAGAGCGGACAGGGATAGCAATCAGCCCCAGCATTTT,CASRADRDSNQPQHF
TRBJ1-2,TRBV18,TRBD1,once,TGTGCCAGCTCACCAGTCGACAGGGACGGCTACACCTTC,CASSPVDRDGYTF
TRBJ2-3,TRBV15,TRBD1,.,TGTGCCACCAGCAGTCCTAGGACAGGGGGCGCGGGGCGACAAAGTGGAGATACGCAGTATTTT,CATSSPRTGGAGRQSGDTQYF
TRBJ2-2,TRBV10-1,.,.,TGCGCCAGCAGACCATCGGCCGGGGAGCTGTTTTTT,CASRPSAGELFF
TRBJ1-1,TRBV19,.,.,TGTGCCACGTCGACAGCCCCCCGAGAAGCTTTCTTT,CATSTAPREAFF
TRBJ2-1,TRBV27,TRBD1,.,TGTGCCAGCACCCTGACAGGGGGAGGCTACAATGAGCAGTTCTTC,CASTLTGGGYNEQFF
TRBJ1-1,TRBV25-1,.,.,TGTGCCAGCAGTGAATCAAACACTGAAGCTTTCTTT,CASSESNTEAFF
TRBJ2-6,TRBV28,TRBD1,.,TGTGCCAGCAGCCCAGGGGGCTCTGGGGCCAACGTCCTGACTTTC,CASSPGGSGANVLTF
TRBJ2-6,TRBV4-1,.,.,TGCGCCAGCAGCCAAAGTACCCAGGGAACTGGGGCCAACGTCCTGACTTTC,CASSQSTQGTGANVLTF
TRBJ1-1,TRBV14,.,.,TGTGCCAGCAGCTTGACTTTGAACACTGAAGCTTTCTTT,CASSLTLNTEAFF
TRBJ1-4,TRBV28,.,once,TGTGCCAGCAGTTGGGGGGGTGAAAAACTGTTTTTT,CASSWGGEKLFF
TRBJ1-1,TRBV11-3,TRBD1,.,TGTGCCAGCAGCTCCCCGGGACAGGAGCCGAACACTGAAGCTTTCTTT,CASSSPGQEPNTEAFF
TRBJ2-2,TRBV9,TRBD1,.,TGTGCCAGCAGCGTAGCTTCCCAGGGGGCGAACACCGGGGAGCTGTTTTTT,CASSVASQGANTGELFF
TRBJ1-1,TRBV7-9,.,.,TGTGCCAGCAGGGTCAGGGAAGGCACTGAAGCTTTCTTT,CASRVREGTEAFF
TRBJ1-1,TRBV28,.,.,TGTGCCAGCGGGATTTCAGGGTGGACTGAAGCTTTCTTT,CASGISGWTEAFF
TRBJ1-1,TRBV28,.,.,TGTGCCAGCAGTCCACGGACAGCAGTGAACACTGAAGCTTTCTTT,CASSPRTAVNTEAFF
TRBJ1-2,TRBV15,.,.,TGTGCCACCAGCAGAGACGACAGGATTGGGTATGGCTACACCTTC,CATSRDDRIGYGYTF
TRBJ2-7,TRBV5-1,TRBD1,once,TGCGCCAGCAGCCCCCGACGACAGGGCCTAACCTACGAGCAGTACTTC,CASSPRRQGLTYEQYF
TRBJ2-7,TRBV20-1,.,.,TGCAGTGCTAGAGATAAATACGAGCAGTACTTC,CSARDKYEQYF
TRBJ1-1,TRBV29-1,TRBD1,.,TGCAGCGTTGTACAGGGGAGTATGAACACTGAAGCTTTCTTT,CSVVQGSMNTEAFF
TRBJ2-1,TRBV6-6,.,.,TGTGCCAGCAGTTACTCGGAGGATGAGCAGTTCTTC,CASSYSEDEQFF
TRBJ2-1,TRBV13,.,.,TGTGCCAGCAGCGTAGATAGCGGTATATCCTACAATGAGCAGTTCTTC,CASSVDSGISYNEQFF
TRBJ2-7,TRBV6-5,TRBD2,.,TGTGCCAGCAGACTAGCGGTAGCCTACGAGCAGTACTTC,CASRLAVAYEQYF
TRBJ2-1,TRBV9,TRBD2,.,TGTGCCAGCAGCCCCACCGGGACTAGCGGGAGGGCGAATGAGCAGTTCTTC,CASSPTGTSGRANEQFF
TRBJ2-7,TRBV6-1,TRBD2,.,TGTGCCAGCAGTGAGGTGGGAGGGTGGGGGGGCTACGAGCAGTACTTC,CASSEVGGWGGYEQYF
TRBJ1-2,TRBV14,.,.,TGTGCCAGCAGTCACGAACGGAACTATGGCTACACCTTC,CASSHERNYGYTF
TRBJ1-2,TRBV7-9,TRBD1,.,TGTGCCAGCAGCTTAACTTGGCAGGGGGCGTGGGGCTACACCTTC,CASSLTWQGAWGYTF
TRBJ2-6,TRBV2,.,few,TGTGCCAGCAGTGTACAACAGCTCTCTCGGGCCAACGTCCTGACTTTC,CASSVQQLSRANVLTF
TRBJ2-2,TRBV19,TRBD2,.,TGTGCCAGTATCGATCAAGTACTAGCGGGAGCCGGGGAGCTGTTTTTT,CASIDQVLAGAGELFF
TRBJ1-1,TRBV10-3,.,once,TGTGCCATCAGTGATCTACAGTGGAACACTGAAGCTTTCTTT,CAISDLQWNTEAFF
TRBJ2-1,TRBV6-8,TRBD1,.,TGTGCCAGCAGTTGGGGGTACAGGGGGCGGAATGAGCAGTTCTTC,CASSWGYRGRNEQFF
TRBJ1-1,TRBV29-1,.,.,TGCAGCGCTTCGGGGGGGATGAACACTGAAGCTTTCTTT,CSASGGMNTEAFF
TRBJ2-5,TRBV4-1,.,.,TGCGCCAGCAGCCTCGGGACTTCGCAAGAGACCCAGTACTTC,CASSLGTSQETQYF
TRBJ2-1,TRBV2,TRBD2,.,TGTGCCAGCAGCGGGACTAGCGGGTTTTACAATGAGCAGTTCTTC,CASSGTSGFYNEQFF
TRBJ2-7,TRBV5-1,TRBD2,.,TGCGCCAGCAGCTTGGGAGCGGGAGCCCCCTACGAGCAGTACTTC,CASSLGAGAPYEQYF
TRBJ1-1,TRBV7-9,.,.,TGTGCCAGCAGCCACCTAGGGGGGGGTTGGACTGAAGCTTTCTTT,CASSHLGGGWTEAFF
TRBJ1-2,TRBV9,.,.,TGTGCCAGCAGCCCTGAGTCGACAGTTGGCTACACCTTC,CASSPESTVGYTF